Below are 17 T cell receptor beta chains sequenced from a single sample in a study of diagnostic markers for celiac disease. TCRdb reworked the reads into one entry per CDR3 protein, no DNA. In all, the sample yields 1,300 to 1,500 distinct CDR3 sequences. What was sequenced was either unsorted cells or a sorted T cell fraction (not recorded which). The origin of the receptors is a human donor. This table probably holds off-target reads from a library built for another chain.

This chain uses TRBV10-3 with TRBJ2-1; TCRdb's D gene call, TRBD2, goes unchecked for lack of DNA. The germline CDR1 and CDR2 sequences are ENHRY and SYGVKD. The CDR3 consists of 15 residues. The CDR3 protein is CAIKEGMTSYNEQFF.

The chain has TRBV5-6 and TRBJ2-5; TCRdb names TRBD1, which stays unverified in the absence of DNA. Per germline, CDR1 SGHDT and CDR2 YYEEEE. This CDR3 region has 17 residues. The CDR3 protein is CASSFLFRQGALETQYF.

This clonotype registers large by frequency. This rearrangement joins TRBV7-9 to TRBJ2-7. This CDR3 region has 13 residues. Looked up from germline, CDR1 is SEHNR and CDR2 is FQNEAQ (reference sequence). CDR3 protein: CASSLGGRYEQYF.

The V and J genes are TRBV5-1 and TRBJ2-1; absent DNA, TCRdb's TRBD1 call cannot be checked. CDR3 length equals 19 residues. Germline values: CDR1 SGHRS, CDR2 YFSETQ. This CDR3 reads CASSLAGQGARGGANEQFF.

V gene TRBV2 combines with J gene TRBJ2-5; there is no DNA to check the TCRdb D call of TRBD1. This CDR3 has 15 residues. CDR1 and CDR2 (germline): SNHLY, FYNNEI. CDR3 region: CASNPPDRSLETQYF.

The V gene is TRBV7-9, the J gene TRBJ1-3. The CDR3 has 13 amino acids. Germline CDR1 reads SEHNR; CDR2 reads FQNEAQ (reference sequence). The CDR3 sequence: CASGLGSGNTIYF.

The chain employs TRBV5-1 and TRBJ2-5; TCRdb gives TRBD1 as the D gene, but with no DNA this cannot be confirmed. The CDR3 extends over 13 amino acids. CDR1 SGHRS and CDR2 YFSETQ come from the germline V gene. The CDR3 loop reads CASSLEGEETQYF. The full variable domain, with the rest looked up from reference TRBV5-1 and TRBJ2-5, is KAGVTQTPRYLIKTRGQQVTLSCSPISGHRSVSWYQQTPGQGLQFLFEYFSETQRNKGNFPGRFSGRQFSNSRSEMNVSTLELGDSALYLCASSLEGEETQYFGPGTRLLVL.

This chain connects TRBV7-8 to TRBJ2-3; TCRdb lists TRBD1, though no DNA is available to test this call. The CDR3 extends over 17 amino acids. Per germline, CDR1 SGHVS and CDR2 FQNEAQ. CDR3 sequence reads: CASSLRGAPGARDTQYF.

This CDR3 is CAGADRGGEYEQYF. The V call is TRBV28, the J call TRBJ2-7; TCRdb proposes TRBD1, but this gene call is untestable without DNA. The germline V gene encodes CDR1 MDHEN and CDR2 SYDVKM. This CDR3 has 14 amino acids. The complete variable domain, with remaining parts taken from reference TRBV28 and TRBJ2-7, reads DVKVTQSSRYLVKRTGEKVFLECVQDMDHENMFWYRQDPGLGLRLIYFSYDVKMKEKGDIPEGYSVSREKKERFSLILESASTNQTSMYLCAGADRGGEYEQYFGPGTRLTVT.

This sequence joins TRBV6-2 or TRBV6-3 and TRBJ2-5; the D call of TRBD2 rests on TCRdb alone, since no DNA is present to check it. This CDR3 comprises 16 residues. Germline loops: CDR1 MNHEY, CDR2 SVGEGT. The CDR3 protein is CASSGTGLAYEETQYF.

The chain carries TRBV4-3 and TRBJ1-6; TCRdb names TRBD1, which stays unverified in the absence of DNA. Germline V CDR1 and CDR2: LGHNA, YSLEER. This CDR3 is built from 15 residues. The CDR3 region is CASRYQGQGNSPLHF.

The chain has TRBV7-9 and TRBJ2-1; TCRdb gives TRBD2 as the D gene, but with no DNA this cannot be confirmed. In germline, CDR1 is SEHNR, CDR2 FQNEAQ (reference sequence). The CDR3 spans 16 residues. The CDR3 region is CASSRNPSGGANEQFF.

The chain links TRBV29-1 to TRBJ2-7. In germline, CDR1 is SQVTM, CDR2 ANQGSEA. The CDR3 is 12 amino acids. This chain's CDR3 is CSVASTPYEQYF.

CDR3 sequence reads: CASSFRPTGMNTEAFF. The chain employs TRBV28 and TRBJ1-1; with no DNA, the TCRdb D assignment of TRBD1 cannot be verified. The CDR3 covers 16 residues. Germline V gene data show CDR1 as MDHEN and CDR2 as SYDVKM.

V and J are TRBV28 and TRBJ1-6. The CDR3 has 14 amino acids. Germline CDR1 reads MDHEN; CDR2 reads SYDVKM. The CDR3 protein is CASRRVGPDSPLHF.

In terms of frequency, this clonotype is medium-sized. This rearrangement joins TRBV7-8 to TRBJ2-1; TCRdb returns TRBD2, unconfirmable since there is no DNA. From germline, CDR1 is SGHVS and CDR2 FQNEAQ. The CDR3 has 17 residues. CDR3 protein: CASSSWETETLNNEQFF. The variable domain in full, with the rest retrieved from reference TRBV7-8 and TRBJ2-1, is GAGVSQSPRYKVAKRGQDVALRCDPISGHVSLFWYQQALGQGPEFLTYFQNEAQLDKSGLPSDRFFAERPEGSVSTLKIQRTQQEDSAVYLCASSSWETETLNNEQFFGPGTRLTVL.

The chain has TRBV20-1 and TRBJ2-7. Germline V gene data show CDR1 as DFQATT and CDR2 as SNEGSKA (reference sequence). The CDR3 is 14 amino acids. CDR3 sequence reads: CSARDRRLSYEQYF.